A single count supports the clone carrying this TCR beta chain. The antigen remains undetermined. This entry is derived from a study of T cell clonotyping in hematopoietic cell transplantation. Whole-study findings and limits: CD4 and CD8 repertoire contributions could not be separated without sorting. Recipient TCR diversity dropped after transplant; expanded clonotypes rose from day 30 to 180.

Assay used: immunoSEQ multiplex PCR; TCRdb lists only in-frame clones, some missing. The sample holds over 15,000 clones, 80% to 95% seen once. The origin of this receptor is a man aged 35 to 55 in good health. Some clones in this sample may be carry-over from other donors' samples. The specimen was peripheral blood mononuclear cells.

In nucleotides, the CDR3 is TGTGCCAGCAGCGACCTAGTCGGAGCCAATGAGCAGTTCTTC. Protein: CASSDLVGANEQFF. The chain couples TRBV2 to TRBJ2-1; no firm D call. Germline CDR1 and CDR2: SNHLY and FYNNEI. There are 14 residues in the CDR3. The V gene lost 6 bases and the J gene lost 6 bases, with 15 bases spanning the gap.